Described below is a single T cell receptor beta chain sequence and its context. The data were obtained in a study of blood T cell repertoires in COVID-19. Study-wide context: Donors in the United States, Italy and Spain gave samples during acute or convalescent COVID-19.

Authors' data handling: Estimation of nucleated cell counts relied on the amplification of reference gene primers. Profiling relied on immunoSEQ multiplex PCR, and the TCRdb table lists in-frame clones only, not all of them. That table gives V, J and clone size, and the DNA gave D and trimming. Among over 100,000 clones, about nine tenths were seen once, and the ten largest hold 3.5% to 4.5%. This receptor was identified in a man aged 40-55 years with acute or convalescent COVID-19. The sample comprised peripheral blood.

The CDR3 is CASSYGTPGTGGDTEAFF. DNA for the CDR3: TGTGCCAGCAGTTACGGCACGCCCGGGACAGGGGGGGACACTGAAGCTTTCTTT. The chain employs TRBV2 and TRBJ1-1, with 11 positions matching TRBD1. The J segment lost 3 bases and the V segment lost 5 bases, leaving 14 bases of the junction unmatched. CDR1 is SNHLY, CDR2 FYNNEI, per germline. The CDR3 consists of 18 residues.